This T cell receptor beta chain was captured by sequencing in a study of blood T cell repertoires in COVID-19. Background on the study: COVID-19 samples from acute and convalescent phases originated in the United States, Italy and Spain. T cells, B-cell-depleted T cells, or PBMCs supplied cDNA or gDNA.

TCRdb's copy holds only in-frame clones and misses some; the assay was immunoSEQ multiplex PCR. The repertoire includes around 63,000 clones, approximately 80% of them detected once, and more than 7% sits in the top ten. V shed 5 bases and J shed 1 base, with 11 bases lying between them. In germline, CDR1 is SGHAT, CDR2 FQNNGV. The CDR3 is 15 residues long. V usage is TRBV11-2 and J usage is TRBJ2-2; D is perhaps TRBD1 (6 bases). Material: peripheral blood. The TCR comes from a man aged 55-75 years with acute or convalescent COVID-19. CDR3 loop: CASSPGHRNTGELFF. CDR3 coding DNA: TGTGCCAGCAGCCCGGGACATCGGAACACCGGGGAGCTGTTTTTT. The full variable domain, its missing parts supplied by reference TRBV11-2 and TRBJ2-2, is EAGVAQSPRYKIIEKRQSVAFWCNPISGHATLYWYQQILGQGPKLLIQFQNNGVVDDSQLPKDRFSAERLKGVDSTLKIQPAKLEDSAVYLCASSPGHRNTGELFFGEGSRLTVL.